This record concerns one T cell receptor (beta chain) sequence. The antigen is undetermined. These data belong to a study of graft-versus-host responses after intestinal transplantation. Across the whole study: Recipients had transplants, and these were multivisceral, liver-intestinal, or isolated intestinal. Study-wide results and caveats: GvH clones appeared in recipient marrow, some first in ileum or blood. Patients with graft-donor T cell macrochimerism had high graft-versus-host to host-versus-graft clonal ratios in allografts.

Here immunoSEQ multiplex PCR was the method, and the copy in TCRdb shows in-frame clones only, minus some. Among 90,000 to 100,000 clones, 91% were seen once, and the ten largest hold over 0.4%. The V gene end was trimmed by 4 bases and the J gene end by 4 bases; junction bases not matched to a gene: 9. The CDR3 loop spans 15 amino acids. Germline assignment: CDR1 KGHSY and CDR2 FQNENV. The V call is TRBV16, the J call TRBJ2-5, with 7 bases that match TRBD2. The source was unstimulated CD8+ T cells sorted from spleen or lymph node cells, collected before intestinal transplant. The receptor was isolated from a human donor who received an intestinal transplant. The chain's CDR3 is CASSLFPTSTETQYF. The CDR3 bases are TGTGCCAGCAGCCTCTTTCCGACTAGCACAGAGACCCAGTACTTC.